Each of the 32 T cell receptor beta chains below was sequenced from the same sample in a study of blood T cell repertoires in COVID-19. Produced via immunoSEQ multiplex PCR; TCRdb's table is partial and in-frame only. This table holds fewer than 300,000 clones, more than 85% found once. The sequencing input was peripheral blood. The receptors stem from a person aged 18 to 35 with COVID-19, enrolled during active disease.

This clone occurred once. The chain employs TRBV3-1 (or the pseudogene TRBV3-2) and TRBJ2-1; 10 nucleotides align to TRBD2. This CDR3 has 15 residues. The germline V gene encodes CDR1 LGHDT and CDR2 YNNKEL (reference sequence). The junction had 10 bases not matched to a gene; V was cut back by 4 bases and J by 10 bases. CDR3 loop: CASSRDPSGSKEQFF. The CDR3 DNA reads as TGTGCCAGCAGCCGGGATCCTAGCGGGAGTAAGGAGCAGTTCTTC.

The rearrangement joins TRBV24-1 to TRBJ1-1; no clear D gene. The germline CDR1 and CDR2 sequences are KGHDR and SFDVKD. The CDR3 length is 13 residues. Trimming shortened V by 4 bases and J by 5 bases, and 10 bases separated the two germline ends. CDR3 in DNA: TGTGCCACCAGTGAACAGTTTGGGACTGAAGCTTTCTTT. Amino acid sequence: CATSEQFGTEAFF.

The CDR3 coding sequence is TGTGCCATCAGTGAGTCTCTGACAGGGGGTGGAAACACCATATATTTT. Residues: CAISESLTGGGNTIYF. The V call is TRBV10-3, the J call TRBJ1-3, with TRBD1 identical over 9 bases. This CDR3 is 16 amino acids long. The germline V gene has CDR1 ENHRY and CDR2 SYGVKD. Trimming removed 0 bases from V and 3 bases from J; junction bases left unmatched: 3.

CDR3 sequence reads: CASSLAGSTYTLDYEQYF. Written as DNA, the CDR3 is TGCGCCAGCAGCTTGGCCGGGTCCACCTACACCCTTGACTACGAGCAGTACTTC. This sequence joins TRBV5-1 and TRBJ2-7, with D unresolved. The germline V gene encodes CDR1 SGHRS and CDR2 YFSETQ. Trimming cost V 0 bases and J 3 bases, with 22 bases left between them. This CDR3 is built from 18 residues.

A single count supports this clone. This chain links TRBV9 with TRBJ2-3; tentatively, D is TRBD2 (6 bases). CDR3 length equals 15 residues. V was cut by 4 bases and J by 2 bases, with 14 bases left in between. Germline CDR1 and CDR2: SGDLS and YYNGEE. Here the CDR3 reads CASSPGGSTTDTQYF. The CDR3, as DNA: TGTGCCAGCAGCCCTGGGGGGAGTACCACAGATACGCAGTATTTT.

The chain is built from TRBV4-2 and TRBJ1-4; D gene ambiguous. Germline V gene sequence: CDR1 LGHNA, CDR2 YNFKEQ. V was clipped by 3 bases and J by 14 bases, with 13 bases between them. This CDR3 comprises 12 residues. The CDR3, as DNA: TGTGCCAGCAGCCACCTTCCCTCGGGTCTGTTTTTT. Translating gives CASSHLPSGLFF.

This chain links TRBV4-3 with TRBJ1-1, with D perhaps matching TRBD1 (5 bases). The CDR3 spans 13 residues. The germline gives CDR1 LGHNA, CDR2 YSLEER. Trimming removed 7 bases at V and 7 bases at J, with 16 bases between. The CDR3 reads CASTYGGGSEAFF. DNA for the CDR3: TGCGCCAGCACCTACGGGGGAGGGAGTGAAGCTTTCTTT.

V usage is TRBV13 and J usage is TRBJ2-5; D remains ambiguous. With 2 bases removed from V and 2 bases from J, the gap between germline ends came to 6 bases. Germline assignment: CDR1 PRHDT and CDR2 FYEKMQ (reference sequence). This CDR3 is 13 amino acids long. CDR3 amino acids: CASSLLQQETQYF. CDR3 DNA: TGTGCCAGCAGCTTACTACAGCAAGAGACCCAGTACTTC.

The V call is TRBV24-1, the J call TRBJ2-1; a weak D match, TRBD1 (6 bases). Between the trimmed V and J ends, which lost 3 bases and 8 bases, there was a span of 16 bases. The CDR3 is 15 amino acids. Germline V gene sequence: CDR1 KGHDR, CDR2 SFDVKD. Here the CDR3 DNA reads TGTGCCACCAGTGATACAGGGACGGACCGGGATGAGCAGTTCTTC. Protein product: CATSDTGTDRDEQFF.

This clone has a single count. The V gene is TRBV7-2, the J gene TRBJ1-2, with 12 bases matching TRBD1. V trimming: 3 bases; J trimming: 2 bases; junction bases outside the gene matches: 10. The germline V gene has CDR1 SGHTA and CDR2 FQGNSA. This CDR3 has 18 amino acids. CDR3 DNA sequence: TGTGCCAGCAGCTTCGCCCGTGGGACAGGGGGCGCAAACTATGGCTACACCTTC. Translated, it gives CASSFARGTGGANYGYTF.

This sequence joins TRBV6-5 and TRBJ2-7, with 7 bases identical to TRBD1. V gave up 6 bases and J gave up 3 bases; unmatched junction bases: 2. The germline gives CDR1 MNHEY, CDR2 SVGAGI. This CDR3 contains 12 residues. The CDR3 spells CASRGQVYEQYF. CDR3 nucleotide sequence: TGTGCCAGCAGAGGACAGGTCTACGAGCAGTACTTC.

The CDR3 nucleotides read TGTGCCAGCAGCTTATGGCAGATTCAGTACTTC. It codes for CASSLWQIQYF. The V call is TRBV11-2, the J call TRBJ2-4; D gene unclear. The CDR3 consists of 11 residues. The V end was cut by 2 bases, the J end by 10 bases, with 6 bases between. The germline gives CDR1 SGHAT, CDR2 FQNNGV.

The chain carries TRBV6-2 or TRBV6-3 and TRBJ2-4; D unresolved. V dropped 5 bases and J dropped 6 bases, with 14 bases sitting between them. Germline CDR1 reads MNHEY; CDR2 reads SVGEGT. CDR3 length: 14 residues. This CDR3 is CASSRGLMGNIQYF. CDR3 coding DNA: TGTGCCAGCAGTCGCGGATTGATGGGAAACATTCAGTACTTC.

V is TRBV7-2 and J is TRBJ2-3, with D uncertain. This CDR3 is built from 12 residues. Germline V gene sequence: CDR1 SGHTA, CDR2 FQGNSA. Trimming cost V 5 bases and J 3 bases, with 6 bases left between them. The CDR3 DNA reads as TGTGCCAGCAGCCACTGGACAGATACGCAGTATTTT. Translated: CASSHWTDTQYF.

Here the CDR3 reads CASSHRDRVSKGYTF. CDR3 DNA: TGTGCCAGCAGCCACCGGGACAGGGTTTCAAAAGGCTACACCTTC. The chain recombines TRBV5-4 with TRBJ1-2, with TRBD1 matching over 9 bases. Germline-derived CDR1 and CDR2 are SGHNT and YYREEE (reference sequence). The CDR3 runs to 15 residues. The ends lost 4 bases at V and 8 bases at J; junction bases unmatched: 12.

The rearrangement uses TRBV13 and TRBJ1-5; D not certain. V lost 4 bases and J lost 3, with 10 bases in between. The CDR3 is made up of 14 amino acids. Germline CDR1 reads PRHDT; CDR2 reads FYEKMQ (reference sequence). The DNA for the CDR3 is TGTGCCAGCAGCTCGGGTATAGTCAATCAGCCCCAGCATTTT. It codes for CASSSGIVNQPQHF.

The chain has TRBV19 and TRBJ2-1; 7 positions agree with TRBD1. Per the germline V gene, CDR1 is LNHDA and CDR2 is SQIVND (reference sequence). This CDR3 has 14 residues. Germline trimming cut 9 bases from V and 2 bases from J; bases unmatched to any gene: 7. CDR3 sequence: CASRWDSAYNEQFF. CDR3 nucleotide sequence: TGTGCCAGCCGATGGGACAGTGCCTACAATGAGCAGTTCTTC. The full variable domain, with the rest looked up from reference TRBV19 and TRBJ2-1, is DGGITQSPKYLFRKEGQNVTLSCEQNLNHDAMYWYRQDPGQGLRLIYYSQIVNDFQKGDIAEGYSVSREKKESFPLTVTSAQKNPTAFYLCASRWDSAYNEQFFGPGTRLTVL.

The count of this clone is one. V usage is TRBV5-1 and J usage is TRBJ2-7, with 9 bases matching TRBD2. Germline V gene data show CDR1 as SGHRS and CDR2 as YFSETQ. This CDR3 has 18 residues. Germline trimming cut 0 bases from V and 2 bases from J; bases unmatched to any gene: 12. CDR3 in DNA: TGCGCCAGCAGCTTGGCGGGGATTCAGACTAGCGGTACCTACGAGCAGTACTTC. It encodes CASSLAGIQTSGTYEQYF.

The V call is TRBV5-5, the J call TRBJ2-5; TRBD2 matches 7 bases. The V gene's germline CDR1 is SGHKS and CDR2 YYEKEE (reference sequence). CDR3 size: 17 residues. Unmatched junction bases numbered 13, after V lost 0 bases and J lost 5 bases. The CDR3 region is CASSLAVTPDGGETQYF. CDR3 sequence (DNA): TGTGCCAGCAGCTTGGCCGTCACCCCAGACGGGGGGGAGACCCAGTACTTC.

The chain combines TRBV15 with TRBJ1-5; 8 bases are a match to TRBD1. V was clipped by 5 bases and J by 5 bases; unmatched bases: 8. The V gene's germline CDR1 is LNHNV and CDR2 YYDKDF (reference sequence). The CDR3 length is 15 residues. The chain's CDR3 is CATSLRGQGHQPQHF. CDR3 bases: TGTGCCACCAGCCTTCGAGGACAGGGCCATCAGCCCCAGCATTTT.

The chain combines TRBV15 with TRBJ1-5; no firm D call. This CDR3 has 13 residues. Trimming took 0 bases from V and 8 from J, leaving 8 bases between them. Per the germline V gene, CDR1 is LNHNV and CDR2 is YYDKDF (reference sequence). CDR3 sequence (DNA): TGTGCCACCAGCAGAGACCCCGCGGAGCCCCAGCATTTT. This sequence encodes CATSRDPAEPQHF.

V usage is TRBV11-3 and J usage is TRBJ2-7, with D maybe TRBD2 (6 bases). The CDR3 runs 14 residues. Looked up from germline, CDR1 is SGHNT and CDR2 is YENEEA. V was cut by 3 bases and J by 6 bases, with 15 bases left in between. The CDR3 bases are TGTGCCAGCAGCTTGTCGGGAGTTTATGGCGAGCAGTACTTC. Translating it yields CASSLSGVYGEQYF.

The chain joins TRBV28 to TRBJ1-4, with TRBD1 matching over 11 bases. The V gene end was trimmed by 5 bases and the J gene end by 1 base; junction bases not matched to a gene: 0. CDR1 is MDHEN, CDR2 SYDVKM, per germline. The CDR3 is 15 amino acids. The chain's CDR3 is CASSGTGGTNEKLFF. Here the CDR3 DNA reads TGTGCCAGCAGTGGGACAGGGGGAACTAATGAAAAACTGTTTTTT.

This clone has just one count. This chain joins TRBV9 and TRBJ2-3; 9 bases match TRBD2. This CDR3 has 17 residues. Germline CDR1 SGDLS, CDR2 YYNGEE. The junction had 10 bases not matched to a gene; V was cut back by 0 bases and J by 5 bases. CDR3 protein: CASSVESGGRAVDTQYF. CDR3 coding DNA: TGTGCCAGCAGCGTAGAATCTGGCGGGAGGGCCGTAGATACGCAGTATTTT.

The rearrangement links TRBV28 to TRBJ1-5, with 7 bases matching TRBD1. In germline, CDR1 is MDHEN, CDR2 SYDVKM. The J segment lost 7 bases and the V segment lost 7 bases, leaving 16 bases of the junction unmatched. This CDR3 is built from 16 residues. In nucleotides, the CDR3 is TGTGCCAGCATACCTGCCCGGCGGTCAGGGGGACAGCCCCAGCATTTT. This gives the protein CASIPARRSGGQPQHF.

The J gene is TRBJ1-2, the V gene TRBV4-3; D is undetermined. Trimming took off 4 bases at V and 8 bases at J, with 23 bases between the two ends. The CDR3 loop spans 16 amino acids. Germline V lookup: CDR1 LGHNA, CDR2 YSLEER. CDR3 region: CASSPLSARLSEGYTF. As DNA, the CDR3 is TGCGCCAGCAGCCCCCTATCAGCGCGTCTTTCAGAAGGCTACACCTTC.

The rearrangement joins TRBV29-1 to TRBJ1-1; D not resolved. Germline values: CDR1 SQVTM, CDR2 ANQGSEA. Trimming took 0 bases from V and 5 from J, leaving 13 bases between them. This CDR3 is built from 14 residues. The DNA of the CDR3 is TGCAGCGTTGAAGAAACCCGGGGATGGACTGAAGCTTTCTTT. Translation gives CSVEETRGWTEAFF.

This chain connects TRBV28 to TRBJ2-1; weak D call: TRBD1 (5 bases). V lost 6 bases and J 4 bases, leaving 10 bases between the germline ends. CDR1 and CDR2 from the germline V gene are MDHEN and SYDVKM. The CDR3 is 13 residues long. CDR3 loop: CASSSDSYNEQFF. As DNA, the CDR3 is TGTGCCAGCAGCTCAGACAGTTACAATGAGCAGTTCTTC.

The chain couples TRBV7-6 to TRBJ2-7, with D tentatively TRBD2 (5 bases). There are 14 residues in the CDR3. Germline V gene data show CDR1 as SGHVS and CDR2 as FNYEAQ. The V end lost 1 base, the J end lost 5 bases, and 12 bases lay between the germline ends. The CDR3 nucleotides read TGTGCCAGCAGCTTAGGAGGGAAAGAAAACGAGCAGTACTTC. This encodes CASSLGGKENEQYF.

The V gene is TRBV4-1, the J gene TRBJ2-3, with 11 bases fitting TRBD2. V lost 1 base and J lost 1; bases outside the gene matches: 7. CDR3 size: 18 residues. Germline lookup yields CDR1 MGHRA and CDR2 YSYEKL. The CDR3 is CASSQGLAGKRGTDTQYF. CDR3 DNA: TGCGCCAGCAGCCAAGGACTAGCGGGAAAAAGGGGCACAGATACGCAGTATTTT.

The chain is built from TRBV7-9 and TRBJ2-3; 9 nucleotides agree with TRBD2. The CDR3 is 12 amino acids. Germline-derived CDR1 and CDR2 are SEHNR and FQNEAQ (reference sequence). The CDR3 spells CAAGGYTDTQYF. Written as DNA, the CDR3 is TGTGCGGCGGGAGGGTACACAGATACGCAGTATTTT.

The V call is TRBV9, the J call TRBJ1-2, with D hard to call. V shed 3 bases and J shed 8 bases, with 17 bases lying between them. There are 14 residues in the CDR3. Germline V gene lookup returns CDR1 SGDLS and CDR2 YYNGEE. The CDR3, as DNA: TGTGCCAGCAGCGGACCGGGAAGGCGAGAGGGCTACACCTTC. Its translation: CASSGPGRREGYTF.